One sample yielded the 31 T cell receptor beta chains listed below, sequenced in a study of blood T cell repertoires in COVID-19. The method was immunoSEQ multiplex PCR; TCRdb's version includes in-frame clones alone and lacks a portion of them. The sample consists of around 170,000 clones, around 80% of them appearing once. The source material was peripheral blood. These receptors were obtained from a man aged 25 to 40 with active or convalescent COVID-19.

The chain joins TRBV5-1 to TRBJ1-6; D uncertain. Per germline, CDR1 SGHRS and CDR2 YFSETQ. The V and J ends lost 4 bases and 7 bases respectively, with 15 bases between them. CDR3 length: 15 residues. CDR3 in DNA: TGCGCCAGCAGCGTGGAGGGAGAGCGGAATTCACCCCTCCACTTT. As protein: CASSVEGERNSPLHF. The full variable domain, in which reference TRBV5-1 and TRBJ1-6 provide the parts outside the CDR3, is KAGVTQTPRYLIKTRGQQVTLSCSPISGHRSVSWYQQTPGQGLQFLFEYFSETQRNKGNFPGRFSGRQFSNSRSEMNVSTLELGDSALYLCASSVEGERNSPLHFGNGTRLTVT.

CDR3 in DNA: TGTGCCATCAGTGAGTCGGGGGGGGCACATAGCAATCAGCCCCAGCATTTT. It encodes CAISESGGAHSNQPQHF. The rearrangement links TRBV10-3 to TRBJ1-5; D may be TRBD1 (6 bases). Germline V CDR1 and CDR2: ENHRY, SYGVKD. The V and J ends lost 0 bases and 0 bases respectively, with 12 bases between them. CDR3 length: 17 residues.

CDR3 protein: CASSPGQGAFNEQFF. In DNA form, the CDR3 reads TGTGCCAGCAGCCCCGGACAGGGGGCTTTTAATGAGCAGTTCTTC. The chain joins TRBV11-2 to TRBJ2-1, with 11 positions matching TRBD1. The CDR3 contains 15 residues. Germline-derived CDR1 and CDR2 are SGHAT and FQNNGV. Unmatched junction bases numbered 7, after V lost 5 bases and J lost 7 bases.

The chain is built from TRBV30 and TRBJ1-6; the match to TRBD1 covers 8 bases. This CDR3 has 19 amino acids. Unmatched junction bases numbered 12, after V lost 0 bases and J lost 2 bases. Germline V gene sequence: CDR1 GTSNPN, CDR2 SVGIG (reference sequence). The chain's CDR3 is CAWSVFTNKQGAYNSPLHF. The CDR3 DNA follows: TGTGCCTGGAGTGTATTCACGAACAAACAGGGGGCCTATAATTCACCCCTCCACTTT.

The chain has TRBV3-1 (or the pseudogene TRBV3-2) and TRBJ1-6; a possible D gene is TRBD1 (5 bases). Germline loops: CDR1 LGHDT, CDR2 YNNKEL (reference sequence). The CDR3 is 16 residues long. V lost 5 bases and J lost 6, with 17 bases in between. CDR3 sequence: CASSSVRGGGNSPLHF. Here the CDR3 DNA reads TGTGCCAGCAGCTCTGTCCGGGGGGGAGGTAATTCACCCCTCCACTTT.

The chain recombines TRBV5-5 with TRBJ1-2, with 10 bases fitting TRBD1. Per the germline V gene, CDR1 is SGHKS and CDR2 is YYEKEE (reference sequence). V was pared by 3 bases and J by 3 bases, with 11 bases of the junction left unmatched. The CDR3 extends over 17 amino acids. The CDR3 sequence is CASSSQTGQGNYYGYTF. In nucleotides, the CDR3 is TGTGCCAGCAGCTCCCAAACGGGACAGGGGAATTACTATGGCTACACCTTC. The full variable domain, with the rest looked up from reference TRBV5-5 and TRBJ1-2, is DAGVTQSPTHLIKTRGQQVTLRCSPISGHKSVSWYQQVLGQGPQFIFQYYEKEERGRGNFPDRFSARQFPNYSSELNVNALLLGDSALYLCASSSQTGQGNYYGYTFGSGTRLTVV.

The chain joins TRBV3-1 (or the pseudogene TRBV3-2) to TRBJ1-6, with 8 bases that match TRBD1. Germline V gene data show CDR1 as LGHDT and CDR2 as YNNKEL (reference sequence). Losses at the gene ends were 3 bases for V and 5 bases for J; bases not matched to a gene: 0. CDR3 length: 14 amino acids. The CDR3 reads CASSQDRDNSPLHF. CDR3 coding DNA: TGTGCCAGCAGCCAGGACAGGGATAATTCACCCCTCCACTTT.

This clone was counted ten times or more. The rearrangement joins TRBV7-9 to TRBJ2-7, with TRBD2 matching 8 bases. In germline, CDR1 is SEHNR, CDR2 FQNEAQ (reference sequence). The CDR3 extends over 16 amino acids. The V and J ends lost 3 bases and 5 bases, in that order; junction bases with no gene match: 12. This chain's CDR3 is CASSFGERGSSDEQYF. CDR3 DNA: TGTGCCAGCAGCTTTGGTGAGCGGGGGTCAAGCGACGAGCAGTACTTC.

The rearrangement uses TRBV10-3 and TRBJ1-1, with TRBD1 identical over 8 bases. This CDR3 is built from 14 residues. Germline CDR1 and CDR2: ENHRY and SYGVKD. V lost 11 bases, J lost 6 bases, and 14 bases stayed unmatched. The CDR3 is CAHRVTDRAPEAFF. CDR3 nucleotide sequence: TGTGCCCATCGGGTAACGGACAGGGCCCCTGAAGCTTTCTTT.

The chain carries TRBV15 and TRBJ2-1; 9 nucleotides line up with TRBD2. This CDR3 is built from 15 residues. CDR1 is LNHNV, CDR2 YYDKDF, per germline (reference sequence). V trimming: 0 bases; J trimming: 8 bases; junction bases outside the gene matches: 5. CDR3 sequence: CATSRDSGRIYEQFF. DNA of the CDR3: TGTGCCACCAGCAGAGATAGCGGGAGAATCTATGAGCAGTTCTTC.

This clone has just one count. The J gene is TRBJ2-7, the V gene TRBV7-9; TRBD2 matches 8 bases. The trim removed 1 base at V and 0 bases at J, leaving 8 bases unmatched. From germline, CDR1 is SEHNR and CDR2 FQNEAQ (reference sequence). CDR3 length: 17 amino acids. CDR3 protein: CASSLGAGGGLSYEQYV. The CDR3 DNA sequence: TGTGCCAGCAGCTTAGGGGCGGGCGGGGGGCTCTCCTACGAGCAGTACGTC.

The chain links TRBV30 to TRBJ1-2; possibly TRBD1 for D (6 bases). The germline CDR1 and CDR2 sequences are GTSNPN and SVGIG (reference sequence). The V gene lost 2 bases and the J gene lost 6 bases, with 16 bases spanning the gap. This CDR3 region has 14 residues. CDR3 amino acids: CAWSLSRGLHGYTF. The CDR3 DNA reads as TGTGCCTGGAGTTTGAGCAGGGGTCTACATGGCTACACCTTC. The full variable domain, rest sourced from reference TRBV30 and TRBJ1-2, is SQTIHQWPATLVQPVGSPLSLECTVEGTSNPNLYWYRQAAGRGLQLLFYSVGIGQISSEVPQNLSASRPQDRQFILSSKKLLLSDSGFYLCAWSLSRGLHGYTFGSGTRLTVV.

A note on this clone: Other DNA sequences of this sample code for an identical CDR3. The chain is built from TRBV24-1 and TRBJ2-2; tentative D call: TRBD2 (6 bases). Per the germline V gene, CDR1 is KGHDR and CDR2 is SFDVKD. Trimming shortened V by 5 bases and J by 4 bases, and 10 bases separated the two germline ends. The CDR3 consists of 14 residues. The CDR3 nucleotides read TGTGCCACCAGTGTCCAGGGAGGCACCGGGGAGCTGTTTTTT. Translated, it gives CATSVQGGTGELFF.

The J gene is TRBJ1-6, the V gene TRBV5-1; no reliable D call. The germline V gene encodes CDR1 SGHRS and CDR2 YFSETQ. Trimming removed 0 bases from V and 9 bases from J, with 13 bases in between. The CDR3 length is 15 residues. The CDR3 coding sequence is TGCGCCAGCAGCTTGGTAGCCACTCCCTTTTCACCCCTCCACTTT. Its protein is CASSLVATPFSPLHF. Supplemented by reference TRBV5-1 and TRBJ1-6, the full variable domain reads KAGVTQTPRYLIKTRGQQVTLSCSPISGHRSVSWYQQTPGQGLQFLFEYFSETQRNKGNFPGRFSGRQFSNSRSEMNVSTLELGDSALYLCASSLVATPFSPLHFGNGTRLTVT.

V usage is TRBV6-5 and J usage is TRBJ1-5; TRBD1 might be the D (6 bases). The ends were cut back, 6 bases at V and 5 bases at J, with 14 bases in the middle. This CDR3 is 14 amino acids long. Germline CDR1 and CDR2: MNHEY and SVGAGI. The CDR3 here is CASSPLEGDQPQHF. The CDR3, as DNA: TGTGCCAGCAGCCCCCTCGAGGGGGATCAGCCCCAGCATTTT.

This clone was recorded a few times. The chain recombines TRBV5-1 with TRBJ2-1; D uncertain. This CDR3 region has 13 residues. Looked up from germline, CDR1 is SGHRS and CDR2 is YFSETQ. The V end was cut by 7 bases, the J end by 3 bases, with 11 bases between. CDR3 in DNA: TGCGCCAGCCACAACCTCTTCTACAATGAGCAGTTCTTC. Protein sequence: CASHNLFYNEQFF.

The genes are TRBV28 and TRBJ1-1; a possible D gene is TRBD1 (5 bases). The CDR3 runs to 17 residues. The V gene's germline CDR1 is MDHEN and CDR2 SYDVKM. The V gene lost 3 bases and the J gene lost 0 bases, with 17 bases spanning the gap. Here the CDR3 reads CASSFTRAGPLNTEAFF. As DNA, the CDR3 is TGTGCCAGCAGTTTTACCAGGGCAGGGCCTTTGAACACTGAAGCTTTCTTT.

V and J are TRBV18 and TRBJ2-7; 11 bases are a match to TRBD2. Per germline, CDR1 KGHSH and CDR2 LQKENI. V trimming: 3 bases; J trimming: 6 bases; junction bases outside the gene matches: 16. This CDR3 comprises 18 residues. The CDR3 coding sequence is TGTGCCAGCTCACCGGCGGGTAGGAAACTAGCGGGAGCCGCCGAGCAGTACTTC. This encodes CASSPAGRKLAGAAEQYF.

The J gene is TRBJ2-3, the V gene TRBV19; 14 bases line up with TRBD2. After removal of 7 bases from V and 6 bases from J, the junction contained 9 bases not matched to a gene. Germline CDR1 and CDR2: LNHDA and SQIVND (reference sequence). CDR3 length equals 16 residues. This CDR3 is CASNPRTSGGSDTQYF. The DNA of the CDR3 is TGTGCCAGTAACCCTCGGACTAGCGGGGGGTCGGATACGCAGTATTTT.

The CDR3 reads CASRLGQNYGYTF. Here the CDR3 DNA reads TGTGCCAGCAGGCTGGGACAAAACTATGGCTACACCTTC. This chain connects TRBV6-5 to TRBJ1-2, with D maybe TRBD1 (6 bases). V shed 6 bases and J shed 2 bases, with 10 bases lying between them. There are 13 residues in the CDR3. Germline V gives CDR1 MNHEY, CDR2 SVGAGI.

DNA of the CDR3: TGTGCCAGTAGTGCTAAGTACTACGAGCAGTACTTC. Amino acid sequence: CASSAKYYEQYF. The chain uses TRBV19 and TRBJ2-7; D remains ambiguous. The CDR3 totals 12 residues. With 5 bases removed from V and 3 bases from J, the gap between germline ends came to 8 bases. Germline loops: CDR1 LNHDA, CDR2 SQIVND (reference sequence).

This clone was found once. The V call is TRBV7-2, the J call TRBJ1-5, with D perhaps TRBD1 (5 bases). Germline assignment: CDR1 SGHTA and CDR2 FQGNSA. There are 13 residues in the CDR3. V lost 3 bases to trimming and J lost 4 bases, with 7 bases between them. The CDR3: CASSFPGNQPQHF. Here the CDR3 DNA reads TGTGCCAGCAGCTTCCCAGGGAATCAGCCCCAGCATTTT.

The chain recombines TRBV19 with TRBJ1-1, with a possible D match to TRBD1 (6 bases). This CDR3 contains 14 residues. The germline V gene encodes CDR1 LNHDA and CDR2 SQIVND (reference sequence). V dropped 1 base and J dropped 6 bases, with 12 bases sitting between them. CDR3 sequence reads: CASSIVTGSAEAFF. The CDR3 DNA sequence: TGTGCCAGTAGTATAGTGACAGGATCCGCTGAAGCTTTCTTT.

V and J are TRBV5-1 and TRBJ1-4; the match to TRBD1 covers 7 bases. With 4 bases clipped from V and 8 bases from J, the junction kept 11 bases outside the gene matches. There are 15 residues in the CDR3. CDR1 is SGHRS and CDR2 is YFSETQ in the germline V gene. CDR3 coding DNA: TGCGCCAGCAGCGCGGCCGGGACAGCGGGCGAAAAACTGTTTTTT. This encodes CASSAAGTAGEKLFF. Using reference TRBV5-1 and TRBJ1-4 for the parts outside the CDR3, the full variable domain is KAGVTQTPRYLIKTRGQQVTLSCSPISGHRSVSWYQQTPGQGLQFLFEYFSETQRNKGNFPGRFSGRQFSNSRSEMNVSTLELGDSALYLCASSAAGTAGEKLFFGSGTQLSVL.

This clone was counted a single time. The V call is TRBV5-8, the J call TRBJ1-2; D unresolved. The germline V gene has CDR1 SGHTS and CDR2 YDEGEE. CDR3 length equals 13 residues. V was cut by 9 bases and J by 4 bases, with 16 bases left in between. The CDR3 loop reads CATETPAVYGYTF. The CDR3 DNA reads TGTGCCACCGAAACCCCGGCGGTCTATGGCTACACCTTC.

The rearrangement uses TRBV6-2 or TRBV6-3 and TRBJ2-3; 9 bases line up with TRBD2. Germline V gene data show CDR1 as MNHEY and CDR2 as SVGEGT. The trim removed 2 bases at V and 4 bases at J, leaving 4 bases unmatched. The CDR3 is made up of 15 amino acids. The CDR3 here is CASSYGGGRADTQYF. The CDR3 region has the DNA TGTGCCAGCAGTTACGGCGGCGGGAGGGCAGATACGCAGTATTTT.

The chain couples TRBV5-1 to TRBJ2-3; unclear D gene. The CDR3 sequence is 14 residues long. Germline CDR1 is SGHRS and CDR2 is YFSETQ. Trimming cost V 0 bases and J 2 bases, with 7 bases left between them. The CDR3 reads CASSLGLTTDTQYF. DNA of the CDR3: TGCGCCAGCAGCTTGGGACTTACCACAGATACGCAGTATTTT.

The genes are TRBV4-1 and TRBJ1-3, with a possible D match to TRBD1 (5 bases). This CDR3 is built from 16 residues. V was clipped by 0 bases and J by 1 base, with 10 bases between them. Germline V gene lookup returns CDR1 MGHRA and CDR2 YSYEKL. CDR3 nucleotides: TGCGCCAGCAGCCAAGAAGGGCAGGGTTCTGGAAACACCATATATTTT. Its translation: CASSQEGQGSGNTIYF.

The CDR3 reads CSVGETGVAEQYV. The CDR3 DNA sequence: TGCAGCGTTGGAGAGACAGGGGTGGCCGAGCAGTACGTC. This chain links TRBV29-1 with TRBJ2-7, with 8 bases aligning to TRBD1. The CDR3 consists of 13 residues. Germline V gene lookup returns CDR1 SQVTM and CDR2 ANQGSEA. V lost 4 bases, J lost 6 bases, and 8 bases stayed unmatched.

The rearrangement uses TRBV19 and TRBJ1-2, with D uncertain. Germline V gene sequence: CDR1 LNHDA, CDR2 SQIVND (reference sequence). Trimming took 5 bases from V and 6 from J, leaving 16 bases between them. This CDR3 contains 14 residues. CDR3 DNA sequence: TGTGCCAGTAGTCTTCAGGTGAAACAGAATGGCTACACCTTC. As protein: CASSLQVKQNGYTF. Full variable domain (missing parts from reference TRBV19 and TRBJ1-2): DGGITQSPKYLFRKEGQNVTLSCEQNLNHDAMYWYRQDPGQGLRLIYYSQIVNDFQKGDIAEGYSVSREKKESFPLTVTSAQKNPTAFYLCASSLQVKQNGYTFGSGTRLTVV.

This chain joins TRBV5-5 and TRBJ2-7; perhaps TRBD1 as D (6 bases). V lost 0 bases and J 3 bases, leaving 13 bases between the germline ends. The CDR3 has 15 amino acids. The V gene's germline CDR1 is SGHKS and CDR2 YYEKEE (reference sequence). The CDR3 region is CASSLVAQGYYEQYF. CDR3 nucleotide sequence: TGTGCCAGCAGCTTGGTGGCGCAGGGGTACTACGAGCAGTACTTC.